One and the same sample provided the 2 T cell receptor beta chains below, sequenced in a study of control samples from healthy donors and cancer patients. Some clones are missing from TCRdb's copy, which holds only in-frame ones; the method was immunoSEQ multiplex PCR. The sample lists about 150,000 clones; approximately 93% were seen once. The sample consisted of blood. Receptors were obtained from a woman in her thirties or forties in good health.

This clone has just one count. The DNA of the CDR3 is TGTGCCAGCAGCGTAGCGTCATCAGTTAATGAAAAACTGTTTTTT. This translates into CASSVASSVNEKLFF. The chain recombines TRBV9 with TRBJ1-4; no clear D. V shed 0 bases and J shed 4 bases, with 10 bases lying between them. Germline V gives CDR1 SGDLS, CDR2 YYNGEE. This CDR3 is 15 amino acids long. The full variable domain, its missing parts supplied by reference TRBV9 and TRBJ1-4, is DSGVTQTPKHLITATGQRVTLRCSPRSGDLSVYWYQQSLDQGLQFLIQYYNGEERAKGNILERFSAQQFPDLHSELNLSSLELGDSALYFCASSVASSVNEKLFFGSGTQLSVL.

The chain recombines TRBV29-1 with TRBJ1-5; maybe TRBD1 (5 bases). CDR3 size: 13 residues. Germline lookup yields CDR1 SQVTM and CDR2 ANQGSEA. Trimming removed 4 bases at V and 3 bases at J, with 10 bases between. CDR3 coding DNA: TGCAGCGTTGCGGGGGTTAACAATCAGCCCCAGCATTTT. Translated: CSVAGVNNQPQHF.